Sequencing of this TCR beta chain was carried out in a study of response to subunit inactivated influenza vaccine. TCRdb re-derived calls from the RT-PCR reads in MiXCR, one entry per CDR3 protein. The sample yields more than 500,000 distinct CDR3 sequences, around 11% seen once. Concerning this clonotype: Its antigen is unidentified.

Overall study findings and caveats: Few additional T cells are recruited per seasonal influenza vaccination, authors suggested.

Germline CDR1 and CDR2: MNHEY and SMNVEV (reference sequence). The CDR3 contains 16 residues. With V trimmed by 5 bases and J by 5 bases, 9 bases remained unmatched. The data were also submitted as part of a second study, on T cells expressing NK-cell markers. That report notes: What made the TCR beta cDNA was 5'RACE template switching with UMIs. It was sorted CD3+CD56+NKG2C+, CD3+CD56+NKG2C- and CD3+CD56-NKG2C+ T cells that supplied the TCR beta repertoires. With respect to HCMV, seven of the eight sequenced donors were seropositive, and one was seronegative.

The sequence came from a man between 45 and 60 years old who received an inactivated influenza vaccine. The chain is built from TRBV27 and TRBJ2-7, with 13 bases identical to TRBD2. This material consisted of PBMCs from blood, taken on the day of vaccination. In nucleotides, the CDR3 is TGTGCCAGCAGTAAAGGACTAGCGGGAGTGGGTAACGAGCAGTACTTC. Translating gives CASSKGLAGVGNEQYF.